This record concerns one T cell receptor beta chain sequence. Its antigen is not identified. This entry is derived from a study of beta chain features in type 1 diabetes. Study-wide points: Patients with Type 1 diabetes showed moderately but significantly shorter TCRB CDR3s in all four CD4+ subsets.

Expressed TCRB transcripts were sequenced because the entire RNA isolate underwent reverse transcription. Assay: immunoSEQ multiplex PCR; the TCRdb copy retains only in-frame clones and omits some. The sample shows a few hundred thousand clones, about 13% of them seen only once. CDR1 SGHTA and CDR2 FQGNSA come from the germline V gene. The trim removed 2 bases at V and 1 base at J, leaving 11 bases unmatched. The CDR3 runs 19 residues. This receptor was taken from a woman between 18 and 29 years old with type 1 diabetes. This chain uses TRBV7-2 with TRBJ2-2, with 9 bases lining up with TRBD2. The specimen was naive CD4+ T cells from blood. The CDR3 sequence is CASSLRTSVNIGNTGELFF. The CDR3 coding sequence is TGTGCCAGCAGCTTAAGGACTAGCGTCAACATAGGGAACACCGGGGAGCTGTTTTTT.